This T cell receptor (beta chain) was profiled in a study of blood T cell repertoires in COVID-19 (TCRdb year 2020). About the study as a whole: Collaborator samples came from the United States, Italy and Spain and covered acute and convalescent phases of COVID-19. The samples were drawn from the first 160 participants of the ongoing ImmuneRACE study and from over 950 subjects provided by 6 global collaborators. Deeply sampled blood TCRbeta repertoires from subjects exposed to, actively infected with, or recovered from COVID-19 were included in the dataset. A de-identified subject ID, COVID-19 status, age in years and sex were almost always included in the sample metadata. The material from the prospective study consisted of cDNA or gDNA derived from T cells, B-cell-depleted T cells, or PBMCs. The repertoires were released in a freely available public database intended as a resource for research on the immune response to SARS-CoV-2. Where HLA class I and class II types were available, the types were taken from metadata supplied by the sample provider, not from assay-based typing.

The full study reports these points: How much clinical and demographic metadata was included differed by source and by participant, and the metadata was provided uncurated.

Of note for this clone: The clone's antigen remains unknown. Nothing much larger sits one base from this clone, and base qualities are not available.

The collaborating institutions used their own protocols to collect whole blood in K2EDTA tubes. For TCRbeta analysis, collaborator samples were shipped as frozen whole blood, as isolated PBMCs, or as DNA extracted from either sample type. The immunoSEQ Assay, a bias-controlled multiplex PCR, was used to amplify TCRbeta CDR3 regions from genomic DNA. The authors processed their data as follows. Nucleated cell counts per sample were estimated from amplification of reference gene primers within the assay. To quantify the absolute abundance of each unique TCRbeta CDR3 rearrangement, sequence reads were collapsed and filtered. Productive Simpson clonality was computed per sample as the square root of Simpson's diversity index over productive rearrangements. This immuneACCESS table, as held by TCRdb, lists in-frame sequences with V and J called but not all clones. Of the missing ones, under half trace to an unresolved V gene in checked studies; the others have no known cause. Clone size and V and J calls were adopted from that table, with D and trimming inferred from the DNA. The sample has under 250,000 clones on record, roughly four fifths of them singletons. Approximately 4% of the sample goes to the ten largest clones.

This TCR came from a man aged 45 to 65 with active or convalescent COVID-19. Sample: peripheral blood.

In nucleotide form, the sequence is TGTGCCAGCAGCTTACAGGGGGACCTACGGGAGCAGTACTTC. Translated, it gives CASSLQGDLREQYF. The V gene is TRBV5-4 and the J gene is TRBJ2-7; TRBD1 lines up with 8 middle nucleotides. CDR1 and CDR2 (SGHNT, YYREEE) derive from the germline V gene (reference sequence). V has 2 bases trimmed and J has 7 bases trimmed; junction bases matching no gene number 8. Including cysteine and phenylalanine, the CDR3 has 14 amino acids. The retained sequence is limited to the CDR3, 42 bases, with the frame set at the first base.